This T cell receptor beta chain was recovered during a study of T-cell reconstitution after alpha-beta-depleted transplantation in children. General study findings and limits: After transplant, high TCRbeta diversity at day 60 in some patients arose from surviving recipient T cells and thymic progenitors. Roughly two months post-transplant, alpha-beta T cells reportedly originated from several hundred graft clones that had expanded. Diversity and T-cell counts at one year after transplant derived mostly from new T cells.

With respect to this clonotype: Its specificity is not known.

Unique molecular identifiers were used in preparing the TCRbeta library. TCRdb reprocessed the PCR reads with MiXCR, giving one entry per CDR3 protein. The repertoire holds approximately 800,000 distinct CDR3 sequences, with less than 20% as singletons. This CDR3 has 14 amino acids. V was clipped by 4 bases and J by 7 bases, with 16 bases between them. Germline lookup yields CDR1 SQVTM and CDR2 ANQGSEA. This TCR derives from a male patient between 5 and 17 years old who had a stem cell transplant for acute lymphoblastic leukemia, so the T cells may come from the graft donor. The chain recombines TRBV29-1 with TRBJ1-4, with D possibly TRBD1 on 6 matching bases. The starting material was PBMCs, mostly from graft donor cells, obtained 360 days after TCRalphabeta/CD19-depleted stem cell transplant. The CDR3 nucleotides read TGCAGCGTTGGAGCGGACAGTGGCTTTGAAAAACTGTTTTTT. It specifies CSVGADSGFEKLFF.